The present TCR beta chain was sequenced within a study of CXCR3-negative and CXCR3-positive naive CD8 T cells. Study-level findings and limits: When CXCR3-positive naive cells were set against CXCR3-negative naive cells, the former had more hydrophobic TRB CDR3s.

Through 5' RACE with UMI labels, the TRB cDNA libraries were prepared. TCRdb reprocessed the 5' RACE reads and reports one entry per CDR3 protein, with no DNA. This sample's table reports fewer than 140,000 distinct CDR3 sequences. Germline V CDR1 and CDR2: SGHTA, FQGNSA. This CDR3 has 16 amino acids. As regards this clonotype: Its cognate antigen is unknown.

Those CD8+ T cells considered naive were CD45RO-CCR7+CD27+CD95-. This receptor was identified in a human donor in good health. Some clones in this sample may be carry-over from other donors' samples. V and J are TRBV7-2 and TRBJ2-1; TCRdb selects TRBD2, and the lack of DNA leaves this call unchecked. The sequenced sample was naive CXCR3+ CD8+ T cells from blood. Subset noted: CD45RO-CCR7+CD27+CD95- naive CD8+ T cells expressing CXCR3 (TNR3+). The CDR3 reads CASSQLLAGINNEQFF.